This TCR beta chain derives from a study of blood T cell repertoires in COVID-19. Study summary: Material from acute and convalescent COVID-19 was sourced from the United States, Italy and Spain. From T cells, B-cell-depleted T cells, or PBMCs came the material, which was cDNA or gDNA.

Study processing details: For nucleated cells, counts were estimated from reference gene primer amplification. Data came from immunoSEQ multiplex PCR; TCRdb stores just in-frame clones and leaves some out. The D gene and trimming were derived from the DNA, and the V and J assignments and clone size from that table. The table records over 90,000 clones, over 75% of them present only once. The germline V gene has CDR1 SGDLS and CDR2 YYNGEE. CDR3 size: 15 residues. The V and J ends lost 2 bases and 7 bases, in that order; junction bases with no gene match: 5. Material for sequencing was peripheral blood. This chain links TRBV9 with TRBJ2-7; 14 bases align to TRBD2. This receptor was taken from a human donor in a cohort sampled during active COVID-19. CDR3 residues: CASSVGTSGRYEQYF. The CDR3 bases are TGTGCCAGCAGCGTTGGGACTAGCGGGAGATATGAGCAGTACTTC.